The 24 T cell receptor beta chains in this list originate from one sample, sequenced in a study of T-cell memory formation after mild COVID-19. Each CDR3 protein gets one entry after TCRdb re-called the 5' RACE reads with MiXCR. The data show 560,000 or so distinct CDR3 sequences, around a sixth seen once. The specimen sequenced was PBMCs or a T cell subset sorted from them (not recorded which). These receptors were taken from an adult woman who had mild COVID-19 (a few samples of this study predate the infection). Cell type and time point are not known.

The CDR3 sequence is CASSADHSGEYGYTF. The CDR3 nucleotides are TGTGCCAGCAGCGCCGACCACTCGGGAGAATATGGCTACACCTTC. This sequence joins TRBV9 and TRBJ1-2; no firm D call. Germline-derived CDR1 and CDR2 are SGDLS and YYNGEE. The V and J ends lost 3 bases and 5 bases respectively, with 17 bases between them. The CDR3 has 15 amino acids.

The chain carries TRBV7-3 and TRBJ2-1; 8 positions match TRBD2. V lost 0 bases and J lost 7; bases outside the gene matches: 5. CDR3 length: 15 residues. Germline values: CDR1 SGHTA, CDR2 FQGTGA. The CDR3 DNA is TGTGCCAGCAGCTTAACCCCGGGACTAGTGAATGAGCAGTTCTTC. Translation: CASSLTPGLVNEQFF. Based on the CDR3 plus reference TRBV7-3 and TRBJ2-1, the full variable domain is GAGVSQTPSNKVTEKGKYVELRCDPISGHTALYWYRQSLGQGPEFLIYFQGTGAADDSGLPNDRFFAVRPEGSVSTLKIQRTERGDSAVYLCASSLTPGLVNEQFFGPGTRLTVL.

This clonotype was picked up a small number of times. The chain carries TRBV6-2 or TRBV6-3 and TRBJ2-1; perhaps D is TRBD1 or TRBD2 (5 bases each). Trimming removed 4 bases from V and 6 bases from J, with 16 bases in between. Germline CDR1 MNHEY, CDR2 SVGEGT. The CDR3 has 15 residues. CDR3 nucleotides: TGTGCCAGCAGTTCAACGGACACCGAGGGCAATGAGCAGTTCTTC. Residues: CASSSTDTEGNEQFF.

The chain has TRBV7-2 and TRBJ2-5; TRBD1 matches 8 bases. Germline-derived CDR1 and CDR2 are SGHTA and FQGNSA. The V gene end was trimmed by 4 bases and the J gene end by 5 bases; junction bases not matched to a gene: 12. The length of the CDR3 is 16 residues. The CDR3 is CASSSLWTGIGETQYF. The CDR3 region has the DNA TGTGCCAGCAGCTCCCTATGGACAGGGATTGGCGAGACCCAGTACTTC.

In its sample, this clonotype was seen a few times. CDR3 region: CASSSRTTKNTGELFF. CDR3 bases: TGTGCCAGCAGCTCGCGGACCACAAAGAACACCGGGGAGCTGTTTTTT. This sequence joins TRBV7-2 and TRBJ2-2; unclear D gene. This CDR3 contains 16 residues. Germline V gene sequence: CDR1 SGHTA, CDR2 FQGNSA. V lost 4 bases to trimming and J lost 1 base, with 13 bases between them.

The J gene is TRBJ2-2, the V gene TRBV7-9, with 7 positions matching TRBD2. The V and J ends lost 2 bases and 1 base, in that order; junction bases with no gene match: 10. This CDR3 has 18 residues. Per germline, CDR1 SEHNR and CDR2 FQNEAQ (reference sequence). DNA of the CDR3: TGTGCCAGCAGCTTACGGCTGGGGCGGGGGATGAACACCGGGGAGCTGTTTTTT. Residues: CASSLRLGRGMNTGELFF.

This sequence joins TRBV12-3 or TRBV12-4 and TRBJ2-2, with D perhaps assigned TRBD1 or TRBD2 (5 bases each). There are 16 residues in the CDR3. With 4 bases removed from V and 6 bases from J, the gap between germline ends came to 18 bases. The CDR3 sequence is CASSSSGTMIPGELFF. CDR3 nucleotides: TGTGCCAGCAGTTCATCCGGGACGATGATACCCGGGGAGCTGTTTTTT.

This clonotype was picked up a small number of times. The chain recombines TRBV5-6 with TRBJ1-1, with TRBD1 as a possible D gene (5 bases). Germline loops: CDR1 SGHDT, CDR2 YYEEEE. V was pared by 0 bases and J by 1 base, with 13 bases between. The CDR3 loop spans 16 amino acids. This chain's CDR3 is CASSLGAGNGNTEAFF. As DNA, the CDR3 is TGTGCCAGCAGCTTGGGGGCAGGGAATGGGAACACTGAAGCTTTCTTT. Together with reference TRBV5-6 and TRBJ1-1, the CDR3 gives the full variable domain: DAGVTQSPTHLIKTRGQQVTLRCSPKSGHDTVSWYQQALGQGPQFIFQYYEEEERQRGNFPDRFSGHQFPNYSSELNVNALLLGDSALYLCASSLGAGNGNTEAFFGQGTRLTVV.

This clonotype was seen a handful of times. This chain joins TRBV7-3 and TRBJ2-1, with D possibly being TRBD2 (6 bases). The CDR3 is 16 amino acids. The ends were cut back, 5 bases at V and 7 bases at J, with 21 bases in the middle. Germline CDR1 reads SGHTA; CDR2 reads FQGTGA. CDR3 residues: CASSRTLGGAKNEQFF. CDR3 bases: TGTGCCAGCAGCCGAACCCTCGGCGGGGCCAAAAATGAGCAGTTCTTC.

This clonotype was seen more than once but under ten times. V gene TRBV20-1 combines with J gene TRBJ2-5; D uncertain. From germline, CDR1 is DFQATT and CDR2 SNEGSKA (reference sequence). The CDR3 spans 12 residues. V was cut by 2 bases and J by 3 bases, with 7 bases left in between. The CDR3 region is CSARYTKETQYF. The CDR3 DNA follows: TGCAGTGCTAGATACACTAAAGAGACCCAGTACTTC.

The chain is built from TRBV7-6 and TRBJ2-5, with D unclear. Germline CDR1 and CDR2: SGHVS and FNYEAQ. There are 13 residues in the CDR3. Trimming took 7 bases from V and 4 from J, leaving 13 bases between them. Here the CDR3 reads CASTLTHRETQYF. The CDR3 nucleotides read TGTGCCAGCACCCTAACGCACCGAGAGACCCAGTACTTC.

This chain uses TRBV6-4 with TRBJ2-2, with 7 bases that match TRBD2. The CDR3 sequence is 16 residues long. The V segment lost 2 bases and the J segment 4 bases; nucleotides outside the gene matches: 7. Germline V gene data show CDR1 as MRHNA and CDR2 as SNTAGT. CDR3 region: CASSDVAGVGTGELFF. The CDR3 region has the DNA TGTGCCAGCAGTGACGTGGCGGGAGTGGGCACCGGGGAGCTGTTTTTT.

This chain links TRBV25-1 with TRBJ2-7, with D unclear. Germline V gene sequence: CDR1 MGHDK, CDR2 SYGVNS. CDR3 length: 13 residues. The ends were cut back, 2 bases at V and 0 bases at J, with 5 bases in the middle. CDR3 loop: CASSERNSYEQYF. CDR3 DNA sequence: TGTGCCAGCAGTGAAAGAAACTCCTACGAGCAGTACTTC.

The sample holds many counts of this clonotype. The chain has TRBV10-3 and TRBJ1-2, with D perhaps TRBD1 (6 bases). Germline CDR1 reads ENHRY; CDR2 reads SYGVKD. V lost 3 bases and J 4 bases, leaving 9 bases between the germline ends. The CDR3 has 13 amino acids. The CDR3 region has the DNA TGTGCCATCAGTGAACAGGGAGTCTATGGCTACACCTTC. This codes for CAISEQGVYGYTF.

This clonotype was recorded a few times. The rearrangement joins TRBV7-9 to TRBJ2-1, with D tentatively TRBD2 (5 bases). Germline loops: CDR1 SEHNR, CDR2 FQNEAQ (reference sequence). Trimming removed 5 bases from V and 2 bases from J, with 16 bases in between. The CDR3 length is 16 residues. The CDR3 region is CASSQRGAEPYNEQFF. The CDR3 DNA sequence: TGTGCCAGCAGCCAAAGAGGAGCGGAACCCTACAATGAGCAGTTCTTC.

This clonotype was seen more than once but under ten times. The gene calls are TRBV29-1 and TRBJ2-1; 7 positions agree with TRBD2. This CDR3 contains 14 residues. The germline CDR1 and CDR2 sequences are SQVTM and ANQGSEA. With V trimmed by 5 bases and J by 8 bases, 12 bases remained unmatched. CDR3 amino acids: CSVHQGGSRYEQFF. DNA for the CDR3: TGCAGCGTTCACCAGGGCGGGAGTAGATATGAGCAGTTCTTC.

This clonotype has a handful of counts. CDR3 sequence reads: CSVQIDIQYF. The CDR3 region has the DNA TGCAGCGTCCAAATAGACATTCAGTACTTC. The V call is TRBV29-1, the J call TRBJ2-4; D unresolved. Trimming took 6 bases from V and 8 from J, leaving 8 bases between them. CDR3 length: 10 amino acids. Germline CDR1 is SQVTM and CDR2 is ANQGSEA.

The chain employs TRBV12-3 or TRBV12-4 and TRBJ2-5; 8 bases line up with TRBD2. J was trimmed by 3 bases and V by 3 bases; bases with no gene match: 3. The CDR3 runs 14 residues. The CDR3 is CASSFVLAEETQYF. CDR3 coding DNA: TGTGCCAGCAGTTTCGTACTAGCGGAAGAGACCCAGTACTTC.

The chain combines TRBV5-1 with TRBJ2-3, with TRBD2 matching 14 bases. The CDR3 has 21 residues. From germline, CDR1 is SGHRS and CDR2 YFSETQ. With V trimmed by 3 bases and J by 0 bases, 15 bases remained unmatched. CDR3 residues: CASSSGTGTSGGLVSTDTQYF. The CDR3 region has the DNA TGCGCCAGCAGCTCGGGGACCGGGACTAGCGGGGGACTCGTTAGCACAGATACGCAGTATTTT.

This clonotype was seen only a few times. V is TRBV9 and J is TRBJ2-5; D is unclear. In germline, CDR1 is SGDLS, CDR2 YYNGEE. The ends were cut back, 3 bases at V and 2 bases at J, with 17 bases in the middle. The CDR3 length is 16 residues. Here the CDR3 DNA reads TGTGCCAGCAGCGCCGGCCTCCCTGAGCTACAAGAGACCCAGTACTTC. Protein: CASSAGLPELQETQYF. Together with reference TRBV9 and TRBJ2-5, the CDR3 gives the full variable domain: DSGVTQTPKHLITATGQRVTLRCSPRSGDLSVYWYQQSLDQGLQFLIQYYNGEERAKGNILERFSAQQFPDLHSELNLSSLELGDSALYFCASSAGLPELQETQYFGPGTRLLVL.

The rearrangement links TRBV7-3 to TRBJ2-2; 14 nucleotides agree with TRBD2. CDR3 length equals 19 residues. CDR1 is SGHTA, CDR2 FQGTGA, per germline. The ends lost 1 base at V and 3 bases at J; junction bases unmatched: 7. The CDR3 coding sequence is TGTGCCAGCAGCTTAATGGGACTAGCGGGGGATGGCCACACCGGGGAGCTGTTTTTT. Translating gives CASSLMGLAGDGHTGELFF.

This clonotype came up a few times. V gene TRBV10-3 combines with J gene TRBJ2-3; D might be TRBD2 (6 bases). The CDR3 loop spans 15 amino acids. The V gene lost 3 bases and the J gene lost 2 bases, with 12 bases spanning the gap. The germline CDR1 and CDR2 sequences are ENHRY and SYGVKD. The CDR3 protein is CAISELGGITDTQYF. In DNA form, the CDR3 reads TGTGCCATCAGTGAATTGGGGGGAATCACAGATACGCAGTATTTT.

This clonotype was counted only a few times. The rearrangement links TRBV7-2 to TRBJ2-1; TRBD2 agrees at 8 bases. The CDR3 has 17 amino acids. V lost 1 base, J lost 2 bases, and 7 bases stayed unmatched. The germline V gene has CDR1 SGHTA and CDR2 FQGNSA. The CDR3 nucleotides are TGTGCCAGCAGCTTAGAACTAGCGGTATTGCCCTACAATGAGCAGTTCTTC. Its translation is CASSLELAVLPYNEQFF.

CDR3 DNA sequence: TGTGCCAGCATCCCCACAGGGGGCTATGGCTACACCTTC. Translating gives CASIPTGGYGYTF. The chain recombines TRBV7-9 with TRBJ1-2, with 8 nucleotides matching TRBD1. V lost 7 bases, J lost 4 bases, and 5 bases stayed unmatched. This CDR3 is 13 amino acids long. In germline, CDR1 is SEHNR, CDR2 FQNEAQ (reference sequence).